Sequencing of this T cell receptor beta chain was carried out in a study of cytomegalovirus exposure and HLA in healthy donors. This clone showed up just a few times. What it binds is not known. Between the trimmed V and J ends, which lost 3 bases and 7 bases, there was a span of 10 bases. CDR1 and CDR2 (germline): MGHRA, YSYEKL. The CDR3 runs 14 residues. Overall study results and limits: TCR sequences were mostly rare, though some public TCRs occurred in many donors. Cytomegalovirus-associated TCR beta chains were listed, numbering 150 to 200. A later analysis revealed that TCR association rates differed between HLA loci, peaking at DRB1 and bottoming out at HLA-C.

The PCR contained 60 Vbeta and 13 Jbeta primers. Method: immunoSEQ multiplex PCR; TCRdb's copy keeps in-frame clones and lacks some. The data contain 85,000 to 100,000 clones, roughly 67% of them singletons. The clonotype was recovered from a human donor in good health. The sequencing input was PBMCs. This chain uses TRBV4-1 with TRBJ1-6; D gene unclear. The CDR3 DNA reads TGCGCCAGCAGCCACGGGAGACTCAATTCACCCCTCCACTTT. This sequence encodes CASSHGRLNSPLHF.